The 16 T cell receptor beta chains reported below all come from one sample, sequenced in a study of CD8 T cells in ankylosing spondylitis. In TCRdb, the 5' RACE reads were re-called with MiXCR into one record per CDR3 protein. Found here are about 30,000 distinct CDR3 sequences, 5.3% of them singletons; the top ten hold about 1.8%. Specimen: blood, either unsorted or a sorted T cell fraction (not recorded which). The receptor set was obtained from a female donor with ankylosing spondylitis or in good health (not recorded which).

This rearrangement joins TRBV9 to TRBJ2-1; 8 bases are shared with TRBD2. The junction had 8 bases not matched to a gene; V was cut back by 0 bases and J by 6 bases. The CDR3 covers 16 residues. CDR1 and CDR2 (germline): SGDLS, YYNGEE. CDR3 amino acids: CASSVAAGVSLNEQFF. In DNA form, the CDR3 reads TGTGCCAGCAGCGTAGCAGCGGGAGTATCCCTCAATGAGCAGTTCTTC.

This clonotype has at least ten counts. The chain is built from TRBV9 and TRBJ1-1; D call uncertain. CDR1 is SGDLS, CDR2 YYNGEE, per germline. This CDR3 is 14 amino acids long. V was clipped by 0 bases and J by 3 bases, with 9 bases between them. The CDR3 loop reads CASSVEPVDTEAFF. The CDR3 DNA sequence: TGTGCCAGCAGCGTAGAACCAGTGGACACTGAAGCTTTCTTT.

There are many counts of this clonotype. CDR3 sequence: CASSVGGGASGNTIYF. CDR3 DNA: TGTGCCAGCAGCGTAGGAGGGGGAGCCTCTGGAAACACCATATATTTT. V and J are TRBV9 and TRBJ1-3; maybe TRBD1 (6 bases). The CDR3 has 16 residues. The germline V and J ends were trimmed by 0 bases and 0 bases, with 10 bases remaining between them. Per germline, CDR1 SGDLS and CDR2 YYNGEE.

In its sample, this clonotype was seen many times. This rearrangement joins TRBV9 to TRBJ1-1; no definite D call. This CDR3 is 14 amino acids long. The V end was cut by 0 bases, the J end by 4 bases, with 10 bases between. Germline V gives CDR1 SGDLS, CDR2 YYNGEE. The CDR3 DNA is TGTGCCAGCAGCGTAGCTACCGAGGCCACTGAAGCTTTCTTT. It specifies CASSVATEATEAFF.

This clonotype was seen many times. This chain links TRBV9 with TRBJ2-7; TRBD2 aligns across 10 bases. Germline CDR1 and CDR2: SGDLS and YYNGEE. The ends lost 2 bases at V and 4 bases at J; junction bases unmatched: 3. This CDR3 contains 14 residues. The CDR3 bases are TGTGCCAGCAGCGTTAGCGGGGGGACTTACGAGCAGTACTTC. Its protein is CASSVSGGTYEQYF.

There are many counts of this clonotype. The chain couples TRBV9 to TRBJ1-1; possible D gene TRBD1, 6 bases. From germline, CDR1 is SGDLS and CDR2 YYNGEE. The CDR3 is 14 residues long. Trimming removed 2 bases at V and 1 base at J, with 9 bases between. In DNA, the CDR3 is TGTGCCAGCAGCGTGACAGGTTCGAACACTGAAGCTTTCTTT. Translated: CASSVTGSNTEAFF.

V gene TRBV9 combines with J gene TRBJ2-3; D not certain. This CDR3 region has 15 residues. V gave up 0 bases and J gave up 4 bases, with 12 bases separating them. Germline lookup yields CDR1 SGDLS and CDR2 YYNGEE. The CDR3 nucleotides are TGTGCCAGCAGCGTAGGTCAGACGGCCGCAGATACGCAGTATTTT. It is translated as CASSVGQTAADTQYF.

The sample holds many counts of this clonotype. The chain couples TRBV9 to TRBJ2-3, with 9 bases lining up with TRBD2. The CDR3 sequence is 16 residues long. Germline V gene data show CDR1 as SGDLS and CDR2 as YYNGEE. V shed 3 bases, J shed 4 bases, and the junction held 9 bases outside the gene matches. CDR3 amino acids: CASSARGGRAADTQYF. For the CDR3, the DNA is TGTGCCAGCAGCGCCCGTGGCGGGAGGGCCGCAGATACGCAGTATTTT.

By proportion, this clonotype is medium-sized (0.01 to 0.1%). The chain has TRBV9 and TRBJ1-1; the D is unclear. V lost 0 bases and J lost 5, with 8 bases in between. Germline V gene sequence: CDR1 SGDLS, CDR2 YYNGEE. The CDR3 spans 13 residues. The CDR3 protein is CASSVGGRTEAFF. In DNA form, the CDR3 reads TGTGCCAGCAGCGTAGGGGGAAGGACTGAAGCTTTCTTT. The full variable domain, with the rest looked up from reference TRBV9 and TRBJ1-1, is DSGVTQTPKHLITATGQRVTLRCSPRSGDLSVYWYQQSLDQGLQFLIQYYNGEERAKGNILERFSAQQFPDLHSELNLSSLELGDSALYFCASSVGGRTEAFFGQGTRLTVV.

CDR3 coding DNA: TGTGCCAGCAGCGTAGGATGGAAAAACAATGAGCAGTTCTTC. Translation: CASSVGWKNNEQFF. The V gene is TRBV9, the J gene TRBJ2-1; D gene uncertain. Trimming left V 0 bases short and J 5 bases short, with 9 bases between. The CDR3 sequence is 14 residues long. Germline V gene data show CDR1 as SGDLS and CDR2 as YYNGEE.

This clonotype came up many times. This chain connects TRBV9 to TRBJ2-1; tentative D call: TRBD2 (6 bases). The germline V gene has CDR1 SGDLS and CDR2 YYNGEE. V was shortened by 0 bases and J by 4 bases, with 11 bases between the two germline ends. The CDR3 runs to 15 residues. The CDR3, as DNA: TGTGCCAGCAGCGTAGATGGCGGGGCTTACAATGAGCAGTTCTTC. Translated, it gives CASSVDGGAYNEQFF.

This clonotype has ten or more counts. The V and J genes are TRBV9 and TRBJ2-1; D is unclear. Germline V gene sequence: CDR1 SGDLS, CDR2 YYNGEE. V lost 3 bases and J lost 7, with 8 bases in between. The CDR3 consists of 12 residues. This CDR3 reads CASSENMNEQFF. The CDR3 bases are TGTGCCAGCAGCGAAAATATGAATGAGCAGTTCTTC. Combining the CDR3 with reference TRBV9 and TRBJ2-1 gives the whole variable domain DSGVTQTPKHLITATGQRVTLRCSPRSGDLSVYWYQQSLDQGLQFLIQYYNGEERAKGNILERFSAQQFPDLHSELNLSSLELGDSALYFCASSENMNEQFFGPGTRLTVL.

This clonotype was detected ten times or more. The CDR3 DNA reads as TGTGCCAGCAGCGTTTCTAGCGGATCCTACGAGCAGTACTTC. It yields the protein CASSVSSGSYEQYF. The chain has TRBV9 and TRBJ2-7; the match to TRBD2 covers 7 bases. Germline CDR1 and CDR2: SGDLS and YYNGEE. The CDR3 runs to 14 residues. V gave up 2 bases and J gave up 1 base; unmatched junction bases: 3.

At least ten counts were recorded for this clonotype. This sequence joins TRBV9 and TRBJ2-1; the D is unclear. The V and J ends lost 1 base and 5 bases respectively, with 7 bases between them. The CDR3 runs 13 residues. The germline V gene encodes CDR1 SGDLS and CDR2 YYNGEE. The CDR3 reads CASSVLPDNEQFF. CDR3 coding DNA: TGTGCCAGCAGCGTATTACCAGACAATGAGCAGTTCTTC. Full variable domain (outside the CDR3, taken from reference TRBV9 and TRBJ2-1): DSGVTQTPKHLITATGQRVTLRCSPRSGDLSVYWYQQSLDQGLQFLIQYYNGEERAKGNILERFSAQQFPDLHSELNLSSLELGDSALYFCASSVLPDNEQFFGPGTRLTVL.

This clonotype has ten or more counts. The gene calls are TRBV9 and TRBJ2-1; 9 bases align to TRBD1. The CDR3 has 15 residues. V dropped 1 base and J dropped 7; count of bases not matched to a gene: 6. The germline CDR1 and CDR2 sequences are SGDLS and YYNGEE. CDR3 sequence (DNA): TGTGCCAGCAGCGTAACCGGGACAGGGAGTAATGAGCAGTTCTTC. Its protein is CASSVTGTGSNEQFF.

This clonotype has ten or more counts. CDR3 region: CASSPRGTDTQYF. The CDR3 DNA is TGTGCCAGCAGCCCGAGGGGGACAGATACGCAGTATTTT. The chain carries TRBV9 and TRBJ2-3; D possibly corresponds to TRBD1 (6 bases). Germline CDR1 is SGDLS and CDR2 is YYNGEE. V was shortened by 4 bases and J by 3 bases, with 9 bases between the two germline ends. The CDR3 covers 13 residues.